This section outlines one TCR beta chain sequence together with its context. Its antigen is not identified. This specimen comes from a study of a mutant IDH1 vaccine in newly diagnosed glioma. Per germline, CDR1 SGHNT and CDR2 YYREEE (reference sequence). There are 14 residues in the CDR3. V was pared by 1 base and J by 4 bases, with 3 bases of the junction left unmatched. Sequencing was performed with immunoSEQ multiplex PCR; in TCRdb, only in-frame clones are kept and a portion is missing. The data show about 65,000 clones, 80% to 90% seen once. The time point was: week 23, last vaccination. Doses comprised 300 ug of mutant IDH1 20-mer peptide each, plus topical imiquimod.

The receptor's source is a young man with glioma. Source: PBMCs, taken from a glioma patient whose treatment included an IDH1 peptide vaccine. The genes are TRBV5-4 and TRBJ1-1, with TRBD1 matching 8 bases. DNA for the CDR3: TGTGCCAGCAGCTTGAATACAGGGGGCACTGAAGCTTTCTTT. Its protein product is CASSLNTGGTEAFF.